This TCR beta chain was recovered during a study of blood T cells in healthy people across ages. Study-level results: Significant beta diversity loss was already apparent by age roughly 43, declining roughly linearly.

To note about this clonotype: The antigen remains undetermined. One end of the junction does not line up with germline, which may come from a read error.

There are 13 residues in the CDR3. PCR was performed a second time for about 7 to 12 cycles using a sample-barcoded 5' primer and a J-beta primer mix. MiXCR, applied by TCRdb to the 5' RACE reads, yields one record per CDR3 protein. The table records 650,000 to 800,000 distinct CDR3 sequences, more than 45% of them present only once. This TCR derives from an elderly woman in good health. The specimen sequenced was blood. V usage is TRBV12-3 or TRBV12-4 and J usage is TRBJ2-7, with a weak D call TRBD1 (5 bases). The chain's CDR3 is CANSFQGGYEQYF. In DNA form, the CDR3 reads TGTGCCAACAGTTTTCAGGGTGGGTACGAGCAGTACTTC.